The next 28 T cell receptor beta chains were all read from a single sample in a study of chemoradiotherapy in HPV16-positive cancers. Clones were sequenced by immunoSEQ multiplex PCR, and TCRdb holds only the in-frame ones, with some missing. This table holds around 33,000 clones, about 85% found once. Sequenced material: blood, taken from a patient who underwent chemoradiotherapy. These receptors were taken from a human donor with HPV-associated anogenital cancer.

The table lists this clone with a few counts. The chain employs TRBV6-1 and TRBJ1-6; no firm D call. CDR1 is MNHNS and CDR2 is SASEGT in the germline V gene. The CDR3 contains 13 residues. The V and J ends lost 2 bases and 7 bases respectively, with 6 bases between them. CDR3 in DNA: TGTGCCAGCAGTGAAAAGGTCAATTCACCCCTCCACTTT. Translated: CASSEKVNSPLHF.

The V gene is TRBV6-5, the J gene TRBJ2-1; D is undetermined. CDR1 and CDR2 (germline): MNHEY, SVGAGI. The V end was cut by 6 bases, the J end by 5 bases, with 11 bases between. This CDR3 spans 13 amino acids. The DNA for the CDR3 is TGTGCCAGCAGCTACCCTTTGAACAATGAGCAGTTCTTC. Its translation: CASSYPLNNEQFF.

The chain uses TRBV9 and TRBJ2-5; a weak D match, TRBD2 (6 bases). Trimming took off 4 bases at V and 5 bases at J, with 18 bases between the two ends. The length of the CDR3 is 15 residues. Germline assignment: CDR1 SGDLS and CDR2 YYNGEE. As DNA, the CDR3 is TGTGCCAGCAGCCGCGCAGTGCGGGATCGGGAGACCCAGTACTTC. It specifies CASSRAVRDRETQYF.

The chain carries TRBV5-1 and TRBJ1-3; D gene uncertain. V was shortened by 0 bases and J by 4 bases, with 8 bases between the two germline ends. The germline V gene encodes CDR1 SGHRS and CDR2 YFSETQ. The CDR3 length is 14 residues. CDR3 in DNA: TGCGCCAGCAGCTTGGAGTCATCCGGAAACACCATATATTTT. It is translated as CASSLESSGNTIYF.

In its sample, this clone was seen once. This rearrangement joins TRBV15 to TRBJ2-1; D might be TRBD1 (5 bases). The CDR3 length is 14 residues. V lost 0 bases to trimming and J lost 6 bases, with 9 bases between them. CDR1 is LNHNV, CDR2 YYDKDF, per germline (reference sequence). The CDR3, as DNA: TGTGCCACCAGCAGAGATTTGGGGCTCAATGAGCAGTTCTTC. Translation: CATSRDLGLNEQFF.

This chain links TRBV28 with TRBJ2-3; 8 bases align to TRBD1. The CDR3 spans 14 residues. With 8 bases clipped from V and 3 bases from J, the junction kept 7 bases outside the gene matches. The germline V gene has CDR1 MDHEN and CDR2 SYDVKM. Here the CDR3 reads CASVTGQGTDTQYF. The CDR3 DNA reads as TGTGCCAGCGTTACAGGACAGGGAACAGATACGCAGTATTTT.

This clone was recorded only once. The rearrangement uses TRBV2 and TRBJ2-1; 16 nucleotides agree with TRBD2. This CDR3 is 16 amino acids long. Trimming cost V 10 bases and J 9 bases; bases outside gene matches: 12. Germline CDR1 SNHLY, CDR2 FYNNEI. As DNA, the CDR3 is TGTGCCACCCCCGAAGGGACTAGCGGGGGGGCCAGTGAGCAGTTCTTC. It encodes CATPEGTSGGASEQFF.

This rearrangement joins TRBV25-1 to TRBJ2-7, with D maybe TRBD2 (5 bases). This CDR3 is built from 14 residues. Germline CDR1 and CDR2: MGHDK and SYGVNS. Trimming pared 0 bases from V and 6 bases from J, leaving 12 bases between. The CDR3 reads CASSEYTGIGEQYF. The CDR3 bases are TGTGCCAGCAGTGAATATACGGGAATTGGCGAGCAGTACTTC.

This clone was picked up one time. The rearrangement joins TRBV6-1 to TRBJ2-5, with a weak D call TRBD2 (6 bases). Trimming shortened V by 3 bases and J by 2 bases, and 19 bases separated the two germline ends. Germline V gives CDR1 MNHNS, CDR2 SASEGT. This CDR3 region has 17 residues. The CDR3 DNA is TGTGCCAGCAGTGATTTTGGAGGGTCCGACCTACAAGAGACCCAGTACTTC. Encoded protein: CASSDFGGSDLQETQYF.

This chain connects TRBV14 to TRBJ2-1, with TRBD2 matching 7 bases. Germline V gene sequence: CDR1 SGHDN, CDR2 FVKESK. V lost 4 bases, J lost 1 base, and 4 bases stayed unmatched. The CDR3 totals 15 residues. CDR3 amino acids: CASSPLGGSYNEQFF. CDR3 coding DNA: TGTGCCAGCAGCCCCCTGGGGGGGTCCTACAATGAGCAGTTCTTC.

The V and J genes are TRBV19 and TRBJ2-3; no clear D. V was pared by 5 bases and J by 0 bases, with 12 bases between. Per the germline V gene, CDR1 is LNHDA and CDR2 is SQIVND (reference sequence). CDR3 length equals 15 residues. CDR3 nucleotide sequence: TGTGCCAGTAGTTGGGCAGTTACTAGCACAGATACGCAGTATTTT. Encoded protein: CASSWAVTSTDTQYF.

This clone was observed a single time. This chain joins TRBV9 and TRBJ1-4, with D possibly being TRBD1 (6 bases). Per germline, CDR1 SGDLS and CDR2 YYNGEE. The CDR3 has 16 residues. The V end was cut by 4 bases, the J end by 0 bases, with 13 bases between. The CDR3, as DNA: TGTGCCAGCAGCTATTTGGACAGCGCAACTAATGAAAAACTGTTTTTT. Its protein product is CASSYLDSATNEKLFF. Based on the CDR3 plus reference TRBV9 and TRBJ1-4, the full variable domain is DSGVTQTPKHLITATGQRVTLRCSPRSGDLSVYWYQQSLDQGLQFLIQYYNGEERAKGNILERFSAQQFPDLHSELNLSSLELGDSALYFCASSYLDSATNEKLFFGSGTQLSVL.

The chain combines TRBV5-1 with TRBJ2-2; TRBD2 matches 11 bases. V lost 4 bases to trimming and J lost 5 bases; unmatched junction nucleotides: 7. CDR3 length equals 16 residues. Germline assignment: CDR1 SGHRS and CDR2 YFSETQ. The CDR3 loop is CASSLTSGGPTGELFF. DNA for the CDR3: TGCGCCAGCAGCCTTACTAGCGGGGGCCCAACCGGGGAGCTGTTTTTT.

The chain's CDR3 is CASSEAGEHLYGYTF. As DNA, the CDR3 is TGTGCCAGCAGTGAAGCGGGAGAACACCTCTATGGCTACACCTTC. The chain uses TRBV6-1 and TRBJ1-2; D ambiguous. Germline CDR1 reads MNHNS; CDR2 reads SASEGT. This CDR3 comprises 15 residues. Trimming left V 0 bases short and J 4 bases short, with 12 bases between.

This chain links TRBV7-9 with TRBJ1-1; no clear D gene. Trimming cost V 0 bases and J 8 bases, with 10 bases left between them. The germline V gene encodes CDR1 SEHNR and CDR2 FQNEAQ (reference sequence). The CDR3 runs 13 residues. The CDR3 DNA reads as TGTGCCAGCAGCTTAGCTGGTCAACCCGAAGCTTTCTTT. It yields the protein CASSLAGQPEAFF.

V and J are TRBV5-1 and TRBJ1-5, with D possibly TRBD1 on 5 matching bases. V dropped 4 bases and J dropped 1 base, with 12 bases sitting between them. From germline, CDR1 is SGHRS and CDR2 YFSETQ. This CDR3 region has 15 residues. DNA of the CDR3: TGCGCCAGCAGCCCCGGGGGGGAGAGCAATCAGCCCCAGCATTTT. It is translated as CASSPGGESNQPQHF.

V is TRBV29-1 and J is TRBJ2-3; D remains ambiguous. The CDR3 consists of 14 residues. V was clipped by 4 bases and J by 0 bases, with 11 bases between them. Germline lookup yields CDR1 SQVTM and CDR2 ANQGSEA. DNA for the CDR3: TGCAGCGTTGGGGTAGGGTCTAGCACAGATACGCAGTATTTT. Its protein product is CSVGVGSSTDTQYF.

The J gene is TRBJ2-5, the V gene TRBV2, with 9 bases identical to TRBD1. Per the germline V gene, CDR1 is SNHLY and CDR2 is FYNNEI. CDR3 size: 14 residues. J was trimmed by 4 bases and V by 7 bases; bases with no gene match: 7. The CDR3 DNA reads TGTGCCAGCAATCTTGACAGGGGGAGAGAGACCCAGTACTTC. Encoded protein: CASNLDRGRETQYF.

The J gene is TRBJ1-3, the V gene TRBV19; D remains ambiguous. Germline V CDR1 and CDR2: LNHDA, SQIVND (reference sequence). This CDR3 has 14 amino acids. Trimming removed 3 bases from V and 6 bases from J, with 12 bases in between. The chain's CDR3 is CASSIDPGKNTIYF. In DNA, the CDR3 is TGTGCCAGTAGTATCGACCCGGGGAAAAACACCATATATTTT.

The genes are TRBV11-2 and TRBJ2-5; D call uncertain. This CDR3 comprises 11 residues. Germline lookup yields CDR1 SGHAT and CDR2 FQNNGV. Trimming stripped 2 bases from V and 2 bases from J, with 0 bases between. For the CDR3, the DNA is TGTGCCAGCAGCTTACAAGAGACCCAGTACTTC. Its translation: CASSLQETQYF.

The CDR3 loop is CASSVGGGGYGYTF. CDR3 sequence (DNA): TGTGCCAGCAGCGTAGGAGGGGGGGGCTATGGCTACACCTTC. This sequence joins TRBV9 and TRBJ1-2; a possible D gene is TRBD1 (6 bases). CDR1 is SGDLS and CDR2 is YYNGEE in the germline V gene. The CDR3 contains 14 residues. V lost 0 bases and J lost 4, with 10 bases in between.

The V gene is TRBV7-2, the J gene TRBJ2-2; D unresolved. CDR3 length equals 15 residues. The V end lost 6 bases, the J end lost 6 bases, and 17 bases lay between the germline ends. CDR1 is SGHTA, CDR2 FQGNSA, per germline. The CDR3 is CASRFAFSGAGELFF. DNA for the CDR3: TGTGCCAGCAGATTCGCTTTCAGTGGGGCCGGGGAGCTGTTTTTT.

Here the CDR3 reads CASSYDSGGSETQYF. CDR3 DNA: TGTGCCAGCAGTTACGATAGCGGGGGGTCGGAGACCCAGTACTTC. The chain uses TRBV6-5 and TRBJ2-5; TRBD2 agrees at 10 bases. After removal of 2 bases from V and 5 bases from J, the junction contained 5 bases not matched to a gene. Germline V gene sequence: CDR1 MNHEY, CDR2 SVGAGI. The CDR3 runs 15 residues.

The gene calls are TRBV5-4 and TRBJ1-2; TRBD1 is a possible D gene (6 bases). Per germline, CDR1 SGHNT and CDR2 YYREEE (reference sequence). The V end lost 4 bases, the J end lost 8 bases, and 15 bases lay between the germline ends. The CDR3 spans 13 residues. Here the CDR3 DNA reads TGTGCCAGCAGCCCGTACAGGGAAGGAGGCTACACCTTC. Encoded protein: CASSPYREGGYTF.

The chain is built from TRBV7-3 and TRBJ1-2; D is perhaps TRBD1 (6 bases). Trimming pared 5 bases from V and 8 bases from J, leaving 15 bases between. CDR1 is SGHTA, CDR2 FQGTGA, per germline. The CDR3 has 13 amino acids. The CDR3 here is CASSPQQGYGYTF. The CDR3 DNA is TGTGCCAGCAGCCCGCAACAGGGCTACGGCTACACCTTC.

The V call is TRBV29-1, the J call TRBJ2-2; D not certain. Trimming cost V 3 bases and J 4 bases, with 9 bases left between them. Looked up from germline, CDR1 is SQVTM and CDR2 is ANQGSEA. The CDR3 totals 13 residues. The CDR3 nucleotides read TGCAGCGTTGAGGGCTCGCCCACCGGGGAGCTGTTTTTT. It specifies CSVEGSPTGELFF.

By share of the sample, this clone is medium-sized. The V and J genes are TRBV6-5 and TRBJ1-2; 7 nucleotides align to TRBD1. V shed 6 bases, J shed 8 bases, and the junction held 9 bases outside the gene matches. This CDR3 region has 13 residues. Germline CDR1 reads MNHEY; CDR2 reads SVGAGI. This CDR3 reads CASRSTGEIGYTF. CDR3 DNA sequence: TGTGCCAGCAGGAGTACAGGGGAAATCGGCTACACCTTC.

The table lists this clone with a few counts. The V and J genes are TRBV27 and TRBJ1-6; possible D gene TRBD1, 6 bases. The CDR3 has 14 amino acids. Per germline, CDR1 MNHEY and CDR2 SMNVEV (reference sequence). Trimming pared 6 bases from V and 8 bases from J, leaving 14 bases between. CDR3 sequence: CASRTQGRDSPLHF. The CDR3 DNA reads as TGTGCCAGCAGAACCCAGGGGAGGGATTCACCCCTCCACTTT.